This TCR beta chain was profiled in a study of cytomegalovirus exposure and HLA in healthy donors (dated by TCRdb to 2016 to 2017). Study-wide context: An earlier analysis of approximately 590 of the donors reported approximately 270 Gb of sequence data and roughly 100 million unique TCR beta sequences from about 180 million T cells. An early release covering 550 to 650 HLA-typed donors comprised about 320 gigabases of sequencing data and 65 million to 100 million unique TCR sequences. The genetic ancestry cluster associated with self-reported Caucasian donors included 70% to 85% of the 398 genotyped donors. The study aimed to test whether signatures of past pathogen exposure could be identified by cataloging public T cell receptors. The T cell repertoires of 666 subjects were profiled by immunosequencing and related to cytomegalovirus serostatus. A separate validation cohort of 90 to 150 different subjects was used in addition to the 666-subject first cohort. To predict cytomegalovirus infection status, the study brought together high-throughput TCR immunosequencing, statistical association of individual TCRs with disease status, and machine learning. A later analysis re-analyzed previously published TCR beta repertoires from 600 to 850 donors and added high-resolution HLA genotyping to study TCR occurrence patterns. Rather than drawing on any new phenotypic data, the later analysis identified candidate immune exposures from TCR beta sequences and the way those sequences occurred across donors. In an earlier analysis of over 550 of the donors, high-throughput TCR beta sequencing was used to judge whether each TCR beta V gene segment behaved as functional or pseudogenic. Alongside the repertoire data, information on donor age, sex, ethnicity and CMV serostatus was compiled. Genome-wide SNP genotypes for about 65% of the roughly 700 donors were used in a later genetic analysis, which treated that subset as a discovery cohort. All discovery cohort repertoires had been generated using a single sequencing platform. Class I and class II HLA loci were covered by the typing at four-digit resolution. The number of donors typed differed by locus, with about 629-630 for A, B, C, DRB1 and DQB1, roughly 520 for DQA1, nearly 610 for DPA1, and some 450 for DPB1. Four or five DR-DQ haplotypes were handled as single units for association and clustering, since linkage in the cohort was strong. Among 398 genotyped donors of the cohort, an average of about 240,000 unique TCR beta nucleotide sequences were sequenced per donor, approximately 20% of them non-productive.

The paper's findings and limits, for the study overall: A further reported finding was that TCR beta sequences accurately predicted the HLA-A and HLA-B alleles for most subjects in the first cohort. In an earlier analysis of approximately 590 of the donors, most TCR beta V segments appeared in productive rearrangements about 87% or about 30% of the time, broadly matching IMGT annotations. Because some donors lacked HLA typing at each locus, the association tests relied only on the typed subset. The study gave a list of more than 150 TCR beta chains associated with cytomegalovirus. A few of the identified cytomegalovirus-associated TCR beta chains were confirmed in vitro to be specific for cytomegalovirus antigens. A cluster of highly shared sequence variants was judged likely to be a technical artifact of the sequencing pipeline. Only TCR beta chains were sequenced in this cohort, and the absence of alpha or paired-chain data limited detectable features. In a later analysis, about 17,000 TCR beta sequences were associated with specific HLA alleles at a false discovery rate of 0.05. The authors suggested that the approach could potentially be generalized to other disease states and immunological phenotypes. The classifier was reported to diagnose cytomegalovirus status with high specificity and sensitivity in both the original and validation cohorts. A later analysis found that TCR association rates varied across HLA loci, with DRB1 alleles showing the most associated TCRs and HLA-C alleles the fewest. According to a later analysis, most CMV-associated TCR beta chains appeared to be HLA-restricted, and the HLA associations seemed to be driven largely by CMV exposure. Linkage disequilibrium might explain the correlated functional status among segregating V segments, but an unknown experimental factor could not be ruled out. Some 16 rarely observed V segments, including chromosome 9 orphons, were excluded from the earlier analysis of several hundred of the donors because counts were too low. In a later analysis, HLA-associated TCR beta chains were found to be more clonally expanded and to have lower generation probabilities than equally common non-associated chains. In a later genetic analysis, a missense DCLRE1C variant was associated with V-gene and J-gene trimming of TCR beta chains, and the association was replicated in an independent cohort. Assigning TCR associations to individual alleles was difficult when HLA alleles, especially DR and DQ, strongly co-occurred. For the cohort, immune exposure information was limited to CMV serostatus. In a later genetic analysis, fewer N-insertions in productive TCRs were reported among donors in an Asian-associated ancestry cluster than the roughly 700-donor mean. Presence/absence analyses assumed roughly uniform sequencing depth across donors, an assumption that may not hold. In a later analysis, several top co-occurrence clusters were reported to appear linked to parvovirus B19, influenza, CMV and Epstein-Barr virus. While some public TCRs were present in many individuals, most TCR sequences turned up only very rarely across donors.

Turning to this clone: No antigen is known for it. Base qualities are missing; no much larger clone stands one base away.

Library construction relied on the immunoSEQ multiplex PCR assay. A mixture of 60 forward primers for TCR Vbeta segments and 13 reverse primers for TCR Jbeta segments was used in the multiplex PCR. The CDR3 region of rearranged TCR beta genes was amplified from genomic DNA by a multiplex PCR assay. The amplified TCR beta libraries were sequenced on the Illumina HiSeq System as 87-base-pair reads. The authors' pipeline ran thus. A later analysis tallied tens of millions of unique TCR beta chains across the 666 repertoires, and approximately 12 million of those chains were shared by two or more donors. A nearest-neighbor algorithm error-corrected the raw reads and collapsed the reads into unique sequences, merging closely related sequences to remove PCR and sequencing errors. CDR3 sequences were aligned to IMGT reference sequences to assign V, D and J gene segments. For a sequence to be retained, at least a six-nucleotide match to both a V gene segment and a J gene segment was required. A rearrangement counted as productive if the CDR3 had no stop codons and remained in frame with V and J, and every other rearrangement counted as non-productive. Following IMGT convention, CDR3 was defined as the stretch from the second conserved V-encoded cysteine up to the conserved J-encoded phenylalanine. In an earlier analysis of more than 550 of the donors, sequences lacking an unambiguous match to a single V gene segment were excluded. An earlier analysis of approximately 590 of the donors called V segments functional above 56.7% productive rearrangements and segregating when the between-donor standard deviation exceeded 5%. A statistical classification framework was developed to diagnose cytomegalovirus status using the catalog of TCR beta chain sequences. In a later analysis, V and J genes were assigned by comparing TCR nucleotide sequences against IMGT/GENE-DB human TR gene sequences. The TCRdist pipeline was used in a later analysis to assign CDR3 sequences and most-parsimonious VDJ recombination scenarios. In a later analysis, each TCR beta chain was defined by its CDR3 amino acid sequence together with its V-gene family, and reads lacking a unique V-gene family were excluded. In a later analysis, a few hundred highly shared, low-generation-probability nucleotide sequences were removed to address suspected cross-contamination and a sequencing artifact. A later analysis calculated a clonal expansion index for each public chain from normalized within-repertoire ranks of inferred template counts. A later analysis computed generation probabilities with a VDJ recombination model fitted to out-of-frame rearrangements, and checked the results against IGoR. In a later analysis, TCR-TCR, TCR-HLA and TCR-CMV co-occurrence was scored with hypergeometric tests, and a repertoire-size bias correction was applied to TCR pairs. False discovery rates were estimated in a later analysis by permuting HLA or CMV assignments 20 times. In a later analysis, co-occurring TCRs were grouped using DBSCAN, with TCRdist sequence similarity added in when clustering inside HLA-allele-positive subsets. Repertoires with fewer than 30,000 or more than 120,000 public chains, plus five repertoires with anomalous nucleotide sharing, were excluded from co-occurrence clustering. TCRdb provides this immuneACCESS table in a form limited to in-frame rearrangements. Some clones are lacking; in checked studies, under half of them reflect an unresolved V gene, and why the rest are absent is not known. V and J calls and clone size follow that table, whereas D and trimming were derived from the DNA. This sample comprises 100,000 to 150,000 clones, around 78% of them detected only once. The leading ten clones occupy about 1.8% of the sample.

The cohort was made up of approximately 670 healthy bone marrow donors. At the time of sampling, all cohort members were nominally healthy, though unrecorded immune exposures were likely present. The donor tested CMV seronegative and was one of the 352 seronegative cohort members. Each donor provided a peripheral blood sample, and peripheral blood mononuclear cells were used for TCR beta sequencing. The Qiagen DNeasy Blood Extraction Kit was used to extract genomic DNA from the blood cell samples. Sequencing input: PBMCs. The receptor's source is a woman in her 50s in good health and CMV-seronegative.

Here the CDR3 is given as CASSLGGQQGAETQYF. The DNA is TGTGCCAGCAGCTTAGGGGGACAGCAGGGAGCGGAGACCCAGTACTTC. The chain is assembled from TRBV11-3 and TRBJ2-5; 7 central bases correspond to TRBD1. From V the trimming removes 1 base and from J it removes 5 bases, while the gene matches leave 10 bases of the junction unaccounted for. In the germline V gene, CDR1 corresponds to SGHNT and CDR2 to YENEEA. The CDR3 starts with the cysteine, ends with the phenylalanine, and has 16 residues. Here the CDR3 DNA is all that survives: 48 bases in frame from base 1.